What follows is one TCR beta chain and its context. Antigen unknown. These data originate in a study of T cell responses to AZD1222 COVID-19 vaccine. Study information: Combined were second doses at about 4 or about 12 weeks. General study findings and limits: AZD1222 recipients seropositive at baseline numbered only six.

This CDR3 is built from 15 residues. The germline CDR1 and CDR2 sequences are SNHLY and FYNNEI. V was clipped by 1 base and J by 8 bases, with 12 bases between them. Here immunoSEQ multiplex PCR was the method, and the copy in TCRdb shows in-frame clones only, minus some. This table holds approximately 100,000 clones, about 94% found once. The chain recombines TRBV2 with TRBJ1-6; the D gene is possibly TRBD1 (5 bases). This specimen consisted of peripheral blood, obtained on day 0 of AZD1222 vaccination. The TCR sequence derives from an adult in good health. The CDR3 DNA follows: TGTGCCAGCAGTGAAGAGGGACGCGCGCATTCACCCCTCCACTTT. It specifies CASSEEGRAHSPLHF.